The sequence of this T cell receptor beta chain was determined in a study of vaccination effects on CD4 cells after COVID-19. Overall study: There were three convalescent patients sampled both early and late after vaccination. In culture with about 10 IU/ml IL-2 and about 9.7 ug/ml peptides, PBMC were grown at two million per well.

The CDR3 is made up of 14 amino acids. Per germline, CDR1 SGHTA and CDR2 FQGNSA. Findings and caveats of the study: No early post-infection timepoints were available in the study, which also included few convalescent patients. Pronounced clonal contraction occurred in clones induced by infection and by vaccine late after vaccination.

Investigators separated out CD4+ T cells once 10 days of culture had passed. From March to December 2020, the person had a SARS-CoV-2 infection that was confirmed by PCR. The cohort was immunized with two doses of either the BNT162b2 or mRNA-1273 vaccine. Only in-frame clones appear in the TCRdb table, and some are missing; sequencing was by immunoSEQ multiplex PCR. Of some 50,000 clones listed, 65% to 75% are singletons. About this clone: The antigen is not known. A read error may produce the germline difference seen at one junction end. This same CDR3 is encoded by further DNA sequences in the sample.

The sequence was collected from a human donor who had a prior SARS-CoV-2 infection. The chain uses TRBV7-2 and TRBJ1-2, with 7 bases that match TRBD1. Sequencing used CD4+ T cells from PBMCs cultured without peptide, obtained after COVID-19 vaccination. In nucleotides, the CDR3 is TGTGCCAGTAGCTTAGGCGGGACAGTCTATGGCTACACCTTC. Protein product: CASSLGGTVYGYTF.